This T cell receptor (beta chain) was sequenced for a study of cytomegalovirus exposure and HLA in healthy donors. J was trimmed by 6 bases and V by 0 bases; bases with no gene match: 13. This CDR3 comprises 17 residues. CDR1 and CDR2 from the germline V gene are SGHRS and YFSETQ. General observations from the study: Per published accounts, TCR beta sequences correctly predicted the HLA-A and HLA-B alleles of most subjects.

Comment on this clone: What it binds is not known.

The primer mix had 60 Vbeta and 13 Jbeta primers. The data were produced by immunoSEQ multiplex PCR, yet TCRdb's version contains in-frame clones alone and is incomplete. The sample carries roughly 180,000 clones, roughly a tenth recorded once. This chain connects TRBV5-1 to TRBJ1-2, with 8 bases identical to TRBD1. Sequencing was carried out using PBMCs. This receptor was identified in a woman younger than 45 in good health and CMV-seropositive. CDR3 residues: CASSLVINGQGDDGYTF. CDR3 in DNA: TGCGCCAGCAGCTTGGTCATAAACGGACAGGGCGATGATGGCTACACCTTC. The whole variable domain, filled in from reference TRBV5-1 and TRBJ1-2, reads KAGVTQTPRYLIKTRGQQVTLSCSPISGHRSVSWYQQTPGQGLQFLFEYFSETQRNKGNFPGRFSGRQFSNSRSEMNVSTLELGDSALYLCASSLVINGQGDDGYTFGSGTRLTVV.